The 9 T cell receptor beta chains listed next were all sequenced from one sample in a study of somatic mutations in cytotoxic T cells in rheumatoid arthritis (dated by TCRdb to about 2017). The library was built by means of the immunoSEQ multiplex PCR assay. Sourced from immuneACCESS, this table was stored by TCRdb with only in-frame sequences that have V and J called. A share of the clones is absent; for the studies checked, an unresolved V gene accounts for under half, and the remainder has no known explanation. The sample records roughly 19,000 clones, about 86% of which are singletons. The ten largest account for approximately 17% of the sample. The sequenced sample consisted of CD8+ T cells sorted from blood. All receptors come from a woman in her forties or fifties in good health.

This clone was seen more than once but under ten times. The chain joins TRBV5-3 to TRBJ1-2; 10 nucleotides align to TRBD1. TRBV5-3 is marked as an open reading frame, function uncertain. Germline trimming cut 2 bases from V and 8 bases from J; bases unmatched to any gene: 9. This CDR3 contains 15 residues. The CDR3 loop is CARSLWDRGLSGYTF. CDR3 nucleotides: TGTGCCAGAAGCTTATGGGACAGGGGTTTGAGCGGCTACACCTTC.

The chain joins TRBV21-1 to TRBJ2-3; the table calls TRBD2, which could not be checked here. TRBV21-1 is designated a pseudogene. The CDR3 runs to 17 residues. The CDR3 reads CASTLQGLAGGTDTQYF. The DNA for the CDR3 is TGTGCCAGCACCCTACAGGGACTAGCGGGGGGCACAGATACGCAGTATTTT.

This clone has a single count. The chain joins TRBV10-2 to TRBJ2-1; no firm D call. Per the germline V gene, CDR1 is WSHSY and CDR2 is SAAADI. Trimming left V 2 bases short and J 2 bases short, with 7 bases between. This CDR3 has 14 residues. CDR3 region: CASSEGMTYNEQFF. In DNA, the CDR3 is TGCGCCAGCAGTGAGGGTATGACCTACAATGAGCAGTTCTTC.

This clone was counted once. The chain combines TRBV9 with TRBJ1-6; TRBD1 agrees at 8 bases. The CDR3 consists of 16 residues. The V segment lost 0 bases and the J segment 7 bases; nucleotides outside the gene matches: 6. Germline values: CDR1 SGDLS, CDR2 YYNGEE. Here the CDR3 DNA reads TGTGCCAGCAGCGTAGCCGAGACAGGGGAAAATTCACCCCTCCACTTT. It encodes CASSVAETGENSPLHF.

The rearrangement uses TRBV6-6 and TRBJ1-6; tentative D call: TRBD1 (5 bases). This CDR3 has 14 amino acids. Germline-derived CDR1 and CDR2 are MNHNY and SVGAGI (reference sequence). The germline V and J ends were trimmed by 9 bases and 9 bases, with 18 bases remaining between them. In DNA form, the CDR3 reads TGTGCCAGATATGCGGGGGATGTCGCTTCACCCCTCCACTTT. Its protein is CARYAGDVASPLHF.

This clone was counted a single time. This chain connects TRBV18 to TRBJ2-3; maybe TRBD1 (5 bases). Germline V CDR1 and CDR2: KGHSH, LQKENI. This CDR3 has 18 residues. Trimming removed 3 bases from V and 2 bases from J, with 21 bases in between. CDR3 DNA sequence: TGTGCCAGCTCACCTCTCCTTGACAGCACCAAAGACACAGATACGCAGTATTTT. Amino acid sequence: CASSPLLDSTKDTDTQYF.

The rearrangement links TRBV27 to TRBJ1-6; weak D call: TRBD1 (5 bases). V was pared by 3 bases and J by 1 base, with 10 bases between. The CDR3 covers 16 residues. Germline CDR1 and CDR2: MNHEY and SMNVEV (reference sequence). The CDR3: CASSFDSGSYNSPLHF. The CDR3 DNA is TGTGCCAGCAGTTTTGATTCAGGGTCCTATAATTCACCCCTCCACTTT.

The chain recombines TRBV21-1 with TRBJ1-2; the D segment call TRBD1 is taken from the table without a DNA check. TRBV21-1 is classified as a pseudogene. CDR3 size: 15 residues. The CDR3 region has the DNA TGTGCCAGCAGGGACAGGGGGCTAGGTAACTATGGCTACACCTTC. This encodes CASRDRGLGNYGYTF.

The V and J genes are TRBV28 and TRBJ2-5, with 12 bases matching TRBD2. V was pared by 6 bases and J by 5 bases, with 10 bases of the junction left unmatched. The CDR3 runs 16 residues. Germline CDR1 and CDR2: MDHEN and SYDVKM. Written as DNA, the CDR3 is TGTGCCAGCAGATACACCTCTAGCGGGGGGGCCGAGACCCAGTACTTC. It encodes CASRYTSSGGAETQYF.